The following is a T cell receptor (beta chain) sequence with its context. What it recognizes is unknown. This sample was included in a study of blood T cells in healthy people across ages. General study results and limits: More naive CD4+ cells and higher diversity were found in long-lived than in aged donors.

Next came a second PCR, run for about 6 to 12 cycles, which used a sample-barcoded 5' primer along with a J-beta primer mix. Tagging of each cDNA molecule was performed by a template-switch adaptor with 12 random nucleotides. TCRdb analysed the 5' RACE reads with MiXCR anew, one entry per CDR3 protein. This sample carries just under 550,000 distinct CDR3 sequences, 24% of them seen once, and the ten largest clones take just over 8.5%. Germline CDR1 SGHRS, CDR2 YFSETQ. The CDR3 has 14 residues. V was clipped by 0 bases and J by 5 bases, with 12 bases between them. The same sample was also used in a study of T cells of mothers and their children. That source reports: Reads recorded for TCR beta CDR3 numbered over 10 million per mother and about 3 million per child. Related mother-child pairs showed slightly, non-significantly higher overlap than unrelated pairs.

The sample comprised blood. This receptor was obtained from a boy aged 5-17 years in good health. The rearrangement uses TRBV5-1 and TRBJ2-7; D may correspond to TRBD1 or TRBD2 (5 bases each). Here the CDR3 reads CASSLGGTFDEQYF. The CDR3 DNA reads TGCGCCAGCAGCTTGGGAGGGACGTTTGACGAGCAGTACTTC.